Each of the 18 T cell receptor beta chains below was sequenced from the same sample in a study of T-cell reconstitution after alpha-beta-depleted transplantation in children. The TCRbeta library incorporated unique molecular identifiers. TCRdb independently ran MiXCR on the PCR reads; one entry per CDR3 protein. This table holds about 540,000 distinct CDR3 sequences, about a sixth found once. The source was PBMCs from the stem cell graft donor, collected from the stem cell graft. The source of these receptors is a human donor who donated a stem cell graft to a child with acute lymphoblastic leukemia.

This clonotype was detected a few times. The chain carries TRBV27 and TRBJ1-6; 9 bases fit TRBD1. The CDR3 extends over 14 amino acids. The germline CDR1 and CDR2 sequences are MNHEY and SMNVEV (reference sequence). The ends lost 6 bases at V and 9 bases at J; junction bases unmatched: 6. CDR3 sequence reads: CASRQTGGGSPLHF. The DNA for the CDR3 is TGTGCCAGCAGGCAGACAGGGGGGGGTTCACCCCTCCACTTT.

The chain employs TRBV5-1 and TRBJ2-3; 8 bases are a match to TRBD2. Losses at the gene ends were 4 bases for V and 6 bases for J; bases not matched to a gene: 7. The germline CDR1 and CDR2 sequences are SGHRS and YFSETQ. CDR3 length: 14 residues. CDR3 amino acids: CASSALSGSDTQYF. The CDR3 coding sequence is TGCGCCAGCAGCGCATTGAGCGGGAGTGATACGCAGTATTTT.

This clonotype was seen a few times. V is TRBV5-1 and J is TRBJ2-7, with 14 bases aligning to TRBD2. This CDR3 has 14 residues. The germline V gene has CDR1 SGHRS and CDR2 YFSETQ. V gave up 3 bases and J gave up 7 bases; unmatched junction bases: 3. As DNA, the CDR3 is TGCGCCAGCAGCTCGTGGACTAGCGGGGGGGAGCAGTACTTC. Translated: CASSSWTSGGEQYF.

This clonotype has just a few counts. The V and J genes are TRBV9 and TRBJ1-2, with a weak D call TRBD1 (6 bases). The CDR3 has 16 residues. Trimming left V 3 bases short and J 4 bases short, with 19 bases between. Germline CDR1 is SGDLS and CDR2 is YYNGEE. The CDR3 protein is CASSGILQGSGYGYTF. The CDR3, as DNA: TGTGCCAGCAGCGGGATTCTACAGGGATCGGGCTATGGCTACACCTTC.

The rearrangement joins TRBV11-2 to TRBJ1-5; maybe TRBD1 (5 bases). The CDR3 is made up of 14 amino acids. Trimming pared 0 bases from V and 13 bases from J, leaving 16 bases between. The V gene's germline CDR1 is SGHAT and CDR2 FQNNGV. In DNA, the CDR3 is TGTGCCAGCAGCTTAGACCCCCTGGGACCCCTACAGCATTTT. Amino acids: CASSLDPLGPLQHF.

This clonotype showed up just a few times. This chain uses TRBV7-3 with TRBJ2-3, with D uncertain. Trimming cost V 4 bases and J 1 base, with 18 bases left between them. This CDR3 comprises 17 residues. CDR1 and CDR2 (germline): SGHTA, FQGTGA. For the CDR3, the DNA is TGTGCCAGCAGCTCCTCCTTGACGCCGACCGGCACAGATACGCAGTATTTT. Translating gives CASSSSLTPTGTDTQYF.

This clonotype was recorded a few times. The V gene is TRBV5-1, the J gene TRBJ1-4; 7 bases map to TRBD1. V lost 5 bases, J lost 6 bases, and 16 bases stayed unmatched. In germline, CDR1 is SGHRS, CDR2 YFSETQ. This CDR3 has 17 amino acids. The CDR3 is CASSPLTGRPEDEKLFF. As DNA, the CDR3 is TGCGCCAGCAGTCCCTTGACAGGGAGGCCCGAGGATGAAAAACTGTTTTTT.

CDR3 residues: CASSFFGENGETQYF. For the CDR3, the DNA is TGTGCCAGCAGCTTTTTCGGGGAGAATGGGGAGACCCAGTACTTC. The chain combines TRBV7-2 with TRBJ2-5; a weak D match, TRBD2 (5 bases). Per the germline V gene, CDR1 is SGHTA and CDR2 is FQGNSA. V lost 3 bases to trimming and J lost 5 bases, with 16 bases between them. This CDR3 has 15 amino acids.

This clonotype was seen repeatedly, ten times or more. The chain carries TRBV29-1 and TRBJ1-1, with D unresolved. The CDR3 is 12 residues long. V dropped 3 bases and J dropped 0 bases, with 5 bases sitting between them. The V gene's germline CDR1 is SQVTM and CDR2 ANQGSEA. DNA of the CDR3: TGCAGCGTTGAGGAAATGAACACTGAAGCTTTCTTT. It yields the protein CSVEEMNTEAFF.

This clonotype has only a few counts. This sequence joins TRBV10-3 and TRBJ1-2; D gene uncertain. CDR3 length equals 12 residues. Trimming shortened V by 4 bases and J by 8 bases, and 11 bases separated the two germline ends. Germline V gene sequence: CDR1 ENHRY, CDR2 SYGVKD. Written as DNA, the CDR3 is TGTGCCATCAGTGCCCAGGATGCCGGCTACACCTTC. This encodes CAISAQDAGYTF.

The CDR3 reads CASSLDWVSGELFF. In DNA form, the CDR3 reads TGCGCCAGCAGCTTGGATTGGGTGTCCGGGGAGCTGTTTTTT. The rearrangement links TRBV5-1 to TRBJ2-2; the D is unclear. The V gene's germline CDR1 is SGHRS and CDR2 YFSETQ. V lost 0 bases to trimming and J lost 6 bases, with 9 bases between them. The CDR3 has 14 residues.

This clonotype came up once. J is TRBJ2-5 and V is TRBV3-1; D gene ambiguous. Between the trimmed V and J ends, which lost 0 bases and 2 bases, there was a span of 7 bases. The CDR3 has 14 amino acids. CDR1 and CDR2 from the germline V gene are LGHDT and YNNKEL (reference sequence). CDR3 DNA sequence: TGTGCCAGCAGCCAAGAGAACTATCAAGAGACCCAGTACTTC. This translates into CASSQENYQETQYF.

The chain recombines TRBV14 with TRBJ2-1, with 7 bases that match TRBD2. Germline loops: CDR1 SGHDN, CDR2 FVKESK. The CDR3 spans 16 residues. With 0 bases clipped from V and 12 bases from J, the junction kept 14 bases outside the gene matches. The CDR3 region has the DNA TGTGCCAGCAGCCAAGATCTGGGTAGCGGGCAACCGAGGCAGTTCTTC. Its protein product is CASSQDLGSGQPRQFF. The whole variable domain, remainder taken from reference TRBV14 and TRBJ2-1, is EAGVTQFPSHSVIEKGQTVTLRCDPISGHDNLYWYRRVMGKEIKFLLHFVKESKQDESGMPNNRFLAERTGGTYSTLKVQPAELEDSGVYFCASSQDLGSGQPRQFFGPGTRLTVL.

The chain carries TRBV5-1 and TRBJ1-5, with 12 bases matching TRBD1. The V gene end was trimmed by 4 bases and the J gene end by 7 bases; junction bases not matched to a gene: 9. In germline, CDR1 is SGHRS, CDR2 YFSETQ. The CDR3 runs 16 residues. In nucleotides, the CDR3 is TGCGCCAGCAGCATAACCGGGACAGGGGGCGGACAGCCCCAGCATTTT. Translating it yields CASSITGTGGGQPQHF.

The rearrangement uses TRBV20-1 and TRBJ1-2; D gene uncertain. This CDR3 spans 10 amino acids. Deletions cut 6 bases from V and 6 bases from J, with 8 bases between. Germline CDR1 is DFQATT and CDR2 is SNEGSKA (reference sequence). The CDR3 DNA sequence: TGCAGTGCCCCCGAACATGGCTACACCTTC. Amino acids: CSAPEHGYTF.

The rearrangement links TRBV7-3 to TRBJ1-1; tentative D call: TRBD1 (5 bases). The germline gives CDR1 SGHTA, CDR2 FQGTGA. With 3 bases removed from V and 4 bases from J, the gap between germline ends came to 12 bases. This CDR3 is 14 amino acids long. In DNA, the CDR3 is TGTGCCAGCAGCTTCGATGGGACCTTCACTGAAGCTTTCTTT. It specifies CASSFDGTFTEAFF.

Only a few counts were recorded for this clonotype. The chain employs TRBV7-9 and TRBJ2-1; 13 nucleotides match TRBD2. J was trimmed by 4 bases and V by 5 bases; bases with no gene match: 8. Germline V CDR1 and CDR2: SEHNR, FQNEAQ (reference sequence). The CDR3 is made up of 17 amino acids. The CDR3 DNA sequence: TGTGCCAGCAGCCCCCGGACTAGCGGGAGACCGTACAATGAGCAGTTCTTC. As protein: CASSPRTSGRPYNEQFF.

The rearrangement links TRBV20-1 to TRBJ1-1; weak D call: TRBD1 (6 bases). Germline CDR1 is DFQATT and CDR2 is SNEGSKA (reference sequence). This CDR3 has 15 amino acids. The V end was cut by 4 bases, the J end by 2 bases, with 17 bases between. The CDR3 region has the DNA TGCAGTGCTACATTCTCGGGACATCTAAACACTGAAGCTTTCTTT. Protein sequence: CSATFSGHLNTEAFF.